This T cell receptor beta chain originates from a study of T cell changes during pregnancy in multiple sclerosis (dated by TCRdb to the late 2010s). For the study in its entirety: The study looked at changes in the T cell repertoire across pregnancy in women with multiple sclerosis.

The method behind the library was the immunoSEQ multiplex PCR assay. Held by TCRdb, this immuneACCESS table contains in-frame sequences only and omits some clones. Under half of the omission traces to an unresolved V gene where checked; the cause of the rest is unknown. The sample contains 52,000 or so clones, about 87% of them found a single time. 0.58% of the sample belongs to the ten largest clones. V is pared back by 1 base and J by 5 bases, with 11 bases lying between the germline termini. CDR1 is given as SGHVS and CDR2 as FQNEAQ, both from the germline V gene. The CDR3 spans 15 residues, from the cysteine through the phenylalanine. CDR3 DNA is the only sequence kept; it has 45 bases, read in frame from the first base. A remark on this clone: Its antigen is still unknown. Base qualities are not at hand, and no much larger clone is one base apart.

The rearranged chain carries TRBV7-8 and TRBJ1-4; the D gene is perhaps TRBD1, from 6 matching bases. The origin of this receptor is a female donor with multiple sclerosis, enrolled in a pregnancy study. Sequences were derived from CD4+ T cells from peripheral blood mononuclear cells, sampled in the first trimester of pregnancy. The CDR3 here reads CASSLVFGGNEKLFF. The DNA sequence follows: TGTGCCAGCAGCTTAGTTTTTGGGGGCAATGAAAAACTGTTTTTT. The variable domain in full, with residues beyond the CDR3 obtained from the reference TRBV7-8 and TRBJ1-4 genes, is GAGVSQSPRYKVAKRGQDVALRCDPISGHVSLFWYQQALGQGPEFLTYFQNEAQLDKSGLPSDRFFAERPEGSVSTLKIQRTQQEDSAVYLCASSLVFGGNEKLFFGSGTQLSVL.